This T cell receptor beta chain came from a study of cytotoxic CD8 clonotypes in ibrutinib-treated CLL. The overall study: Among patients, around 25 responded partially and 2 completely; 15 or so then stayed remitted and some twelve progressed after median around 73 months. Response specimens were obtained following a median treatment duration of approximately 12 months, with a range of 6 to 36. Whole-study findings and limits: Patients showed higher baseline clonality than age-matched healthy donors, and it tracked circulating CD8+ T-cell counts. Rising at ibrutinib response, clonality subsequently fell back toward baseline at progression.

In regard to this clone: What it recognizes is unknown.

Assay used: immunoSEQ multiplex PCR; TCRdb lists only in-frame clones, some missing. The data hold about 140,000 clones, with approximately 90% observed a single time. CDR1 is SNHLY, CDR2 FYNNEI, per germline. The CDR3 has 10 amino acids. Trimming took off 3 bases at V and 5 bases at J, with 1 base between the two ends. The material sequenced was PBMCs, taken after 12 months of ibrutinib treatment. The chain combines TRBV2 with TRBJ2-5, with D unclear. The source is a human donor with chronic lymphocytic leukemia. In DNA, the CDR3 is TGTGCCAGCAGTGAGGAGACCCAGTACTTC. This translates into CASSEETQYF.